This T cell receptor (beta chain) emerged from a study of shared clonotypes between healthy human individuals. Notes on the study in general: Naive subsets usually exceeded memory subsets in estimated richness.

As to this clone: The antigen is unknown.

Naive CD8 cells lacked CD45RO, underwent positive selection for CCR7 and left out terminally differentiated effector memory CD45RA+ cells. The data were produced by immunoSEQ multiplex PCR, yet TCRdb's version contains in-frame clones alone and is incomplete. The data contain millions of clones, approximately 94% of them singletons. The V end lost 5 bases, the J end lost 6 bases, and 23 bases lay between the germline ends. The germline V gene encodes CDR1 SGHVS and CDR2 FNYEAQ. CDR3 length: 17 amino acids. The sequence was collected from a man in his late teens or twenties in good health. Some clones in this sample may be carry-over from other donors' samples. The chain couples TRBV7-6 to TRBJ2-1, with D maybe TRBD2 (6 bases). The material sequenced was naive CD8+ T cells from PBMCs. The CDR3 nucleotides read TGTGCCAGCAGCGCCACCCCGGGACTCAACACAGGCAATGAGCAGTTCTTC. It specifies CASSATPGLNTGNEQFF.